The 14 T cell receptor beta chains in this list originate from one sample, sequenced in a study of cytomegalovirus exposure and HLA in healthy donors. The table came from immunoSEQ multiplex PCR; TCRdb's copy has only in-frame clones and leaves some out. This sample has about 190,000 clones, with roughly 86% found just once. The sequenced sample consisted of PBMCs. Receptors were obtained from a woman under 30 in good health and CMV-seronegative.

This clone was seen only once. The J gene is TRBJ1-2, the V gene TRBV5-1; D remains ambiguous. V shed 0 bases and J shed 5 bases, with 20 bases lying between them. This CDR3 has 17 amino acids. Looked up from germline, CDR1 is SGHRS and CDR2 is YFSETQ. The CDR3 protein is CASSLASHRQVQYGYTF. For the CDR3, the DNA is TGCGCCAGCAGCTTGGCCTCACACCGTCAGGTCCAATATGGCTACACCTTC.

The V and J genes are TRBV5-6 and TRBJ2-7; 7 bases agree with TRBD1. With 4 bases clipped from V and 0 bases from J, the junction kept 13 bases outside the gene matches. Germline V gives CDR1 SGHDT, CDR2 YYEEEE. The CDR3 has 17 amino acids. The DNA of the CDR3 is TGTGCCAGCAGCAAGATCGTACAGGGGATCTACTCCTACGAGCAGTACTTC. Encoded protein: CASSKIVQGIYSYEQYF.

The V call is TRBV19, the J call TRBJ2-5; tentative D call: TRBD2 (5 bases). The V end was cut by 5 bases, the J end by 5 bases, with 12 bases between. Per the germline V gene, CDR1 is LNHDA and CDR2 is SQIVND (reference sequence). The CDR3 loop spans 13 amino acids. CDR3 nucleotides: TGTGCCAGTAGTGCTAGCCGGACGGAGACCCAGTACTTC. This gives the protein CASSASRTETQYF.

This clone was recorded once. CDR3 coding DNA: TGCGCCAGCAGCTTCGGACACCCTCGAAACACCATATATTTT. Protein product: CASSFGHPRNTIYF. This chain links TRBV5-1 with TRBJ1-3, with D possibly matching TRBD1 (5 bases). From germline, CDR1 is SGHRS and CDR2 YFSETQ. The CDR3 is 14 residues long. Trimming shortened V by 2 bases and J by 5 bases, and 11 bases separated the two germline ends. The entire variable domain, with the rest obtained from reference TRBV5-1 and TRBJ1-3, is as follows: KAGVTQTPRYLIKTRGQQVTLSCSPISGHRSVSWYQQTPGQGLQFLFEYFSETQRNKGNFPGRFSGRQFSNSRSEMNVSTLELGDSALYLCASSFGHPRNTIYFGEGSWLTVV.

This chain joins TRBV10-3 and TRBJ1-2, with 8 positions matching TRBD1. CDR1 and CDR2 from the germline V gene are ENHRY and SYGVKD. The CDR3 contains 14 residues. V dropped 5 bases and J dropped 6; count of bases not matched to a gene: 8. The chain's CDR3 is CAISSQGVADGYTF. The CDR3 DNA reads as TGTGCCATCAGTTCACAGGGGGTTGCCGATGGCTACACCTTC.

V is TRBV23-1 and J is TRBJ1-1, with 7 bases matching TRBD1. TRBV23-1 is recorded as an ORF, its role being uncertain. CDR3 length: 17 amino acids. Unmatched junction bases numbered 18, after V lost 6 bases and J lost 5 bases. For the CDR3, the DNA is TGCGCCAGCAGCCGACAGGAAGCGCAGACAGGGAAGACTGAAGCTTTCTTT. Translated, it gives CASSRQEAQTGKTEAFF.

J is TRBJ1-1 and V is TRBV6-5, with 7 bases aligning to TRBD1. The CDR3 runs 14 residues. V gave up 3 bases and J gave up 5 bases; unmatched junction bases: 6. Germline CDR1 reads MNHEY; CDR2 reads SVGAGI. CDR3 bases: TGTGCCAGCAGTTATAGGGGGCCGCGAACTGAAGCTTTCTTT. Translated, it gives CASSYRGPRTEAFF.

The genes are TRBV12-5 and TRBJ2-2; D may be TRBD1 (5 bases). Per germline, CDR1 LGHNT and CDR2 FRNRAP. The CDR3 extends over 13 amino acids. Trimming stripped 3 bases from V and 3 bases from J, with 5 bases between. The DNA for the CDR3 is TGTGCTAGTGGTTTACAGGACACCGGGGAGCTGTTTTTT. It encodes CASGLQDTGELFF.

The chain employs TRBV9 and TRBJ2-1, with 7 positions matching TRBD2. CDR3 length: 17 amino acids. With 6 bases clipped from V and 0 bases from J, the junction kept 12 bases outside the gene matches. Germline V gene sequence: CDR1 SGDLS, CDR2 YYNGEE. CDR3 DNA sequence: TGTGCCAGCACTCCCCCACCCAGGGAGGGCTCCTACAATGAGCAGTTCTTC. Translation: CASTPPPREGSYNEQFF.

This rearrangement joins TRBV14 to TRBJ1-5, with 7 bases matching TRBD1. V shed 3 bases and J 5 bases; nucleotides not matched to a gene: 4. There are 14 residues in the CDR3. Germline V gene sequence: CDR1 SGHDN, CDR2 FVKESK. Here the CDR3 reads CASSQSGQDQPQHF. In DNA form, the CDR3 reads TGTGCCAGCAGCCAGAGCGGACAGGATCAGCCCCAGCATTTT.

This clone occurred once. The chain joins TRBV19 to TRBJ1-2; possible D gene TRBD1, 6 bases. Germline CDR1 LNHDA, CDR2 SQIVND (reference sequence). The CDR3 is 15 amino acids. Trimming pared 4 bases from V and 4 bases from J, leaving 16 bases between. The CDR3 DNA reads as TGTGCCAGTAGTAGCTCCGGGGGGCTGAGCTATGGCTACACCTTC. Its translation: CASSSSGGLSYGYTF.

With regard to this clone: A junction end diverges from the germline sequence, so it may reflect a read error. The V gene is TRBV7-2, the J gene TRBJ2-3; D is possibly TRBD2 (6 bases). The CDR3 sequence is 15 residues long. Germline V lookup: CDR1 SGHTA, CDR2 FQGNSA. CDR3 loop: CASSLAVLAPDTQYF. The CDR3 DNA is TGTGCCAGCAGCCTAGCCGTACTAGCTCCAGATACGCAGTATTTT. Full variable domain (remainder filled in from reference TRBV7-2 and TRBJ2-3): GAGVSQSPSNKVTEKGKDVELRCDPISGHTALYWYRQSLGQGLEFLIYFQGNSAPDKSGLPSDRFSAERTGGSVSTLTIQRTQQEDSAVYLCASSLAVLAPDTQYFGPGTRLTVL.

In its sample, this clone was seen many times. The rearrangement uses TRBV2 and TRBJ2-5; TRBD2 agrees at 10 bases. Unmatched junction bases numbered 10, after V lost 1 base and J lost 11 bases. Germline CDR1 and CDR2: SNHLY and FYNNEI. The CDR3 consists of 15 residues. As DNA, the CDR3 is TGTGCCAGCAGTGAAGTTGGACTAGCGGATCTATTACAGTACTTC. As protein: CASSEVGLADLLQYF.

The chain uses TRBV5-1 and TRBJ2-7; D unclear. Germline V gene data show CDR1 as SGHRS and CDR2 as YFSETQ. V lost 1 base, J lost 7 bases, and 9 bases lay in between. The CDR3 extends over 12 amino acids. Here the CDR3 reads CASSLTLVEQYF. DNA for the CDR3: TGCGCCAGCAGCTTGACCTTAGTGGAGCAGTACTTC.